One sample yielded the 26 T cell receptor beta chains listed below, sequenced in a study of cytomegalovirus exposure and HLA in healthy donors. The assay was immunoSEQ multiplex PCR, and TCRdb's table has in-frame clones only and misses some. The data show some 180,000 clones, roughly 77% seen once. Material: PBMCs. The receptors come from a woman aged 30 to 39 in good health and CMV-seronegative.

V usage is TRBV7-2 and J usage is TRBJ2-7, with 9 bases that match TRBD1. Germline CDR1 and CDR2: SGHTA and FQGNSA. J lost 3 bases, V lost 4 bases, and 7 bases had no gene match. This CDR3 region has 15 residues. The CDR3 DNA reads TGTGCCAGCAGCTCGGACAGGGGTCACATCTACGAGCAGTACTTC. As protein: CASSSDRGHIYEQYF.

The gene calls are TRBV29-1 and TRBJ2-1, with 10 positions matching TRBD2. The CDR3 covers 14 residues. CDR1 is SQVTM, CDR2 ANQGSEA, per germline. The junction had 6 bases not matched to a gene; V was cut back by 3 bases and J by 7 bases. In nucleotides, the CDR3 is TGCAGCGTTGAGCCCTGGACTAGCGGAAATGAGCAGTTCTTC. This encodes CSVEPWTSGNEQFF.

In its sample, this clone was seen once. This rearrangement joins TRBV11-2 to TRBJ2-7; TRBD2 might be the D (6 bases). This CDR3 spans 14 amino acids. Trimming left V 8 bases short and J 3 bases short, with 17 bases between. CDR1 SGHAT and CDR2 FQNNGV come from the germline V gene. CDR3 sequence reads: CASGGVSDVYEQYF. For the CDR3, the DNA is TGTGCCAGCGGAGGGGTGTCAGACGTCTACGAGCAGTACTTC.

This chain links TRBV29-1 with TRBJ2-1; 15 bases are shared with TRBD2. The germline V gene has CDR1 SQVTM and CDR2 ANQGSEA. This CDR3 contains 13 residues. V lost 4 bases, J lost 8 bases, and 0 bases stayed unmatched. The CDR3 DNA reads TGCAGCGTTGGGACTAGCGGGAGGGATGAGCAGTTCTTC. Translation gives CSVGTSGRDEQFF.

The chain couples TRBV6-6 to TRBJ1-2; 11 bases align to TRBD1. Per the germline V gene, CDR1 is MNHNY and CDR2 is SVGAGI (reference sequence). This CDR3 is 15 amino acids long. The J segment lost 6 bases and the V segment lost 0 bases, leaving 3 bases of the junction unmatched. CDR3 region: CASSYSRGQGDGYTF. The CDR3 DNA reads TGTGCCAGCAGTTACTCGAGGGGACAGGGGGATGGCTACACCTTC.

The chain employs TRBV19 and TRBJ1-2, with D possibly matching TRBD1 (5 bases). Between the trimmed V and J ends, which lost 5 bases and 4 bases, there was a span of 8 bases. Germline V gene lookup returns CDR1 LNHDA and CDR2 SQIVND (reference sequence). The CDR3 is 12 amino acids. The CDR3 bases are TGTGCCAGTAGTCCTGACAGCTATGGCTACACCTTC. This translates into CASSPDSYGYTF.

The chain carries TRBV12-2 and TRBJ1-3. TRBV12-2 is assigned pseudogene status. This CDR3 contains 15 residues. This CDR3 reads CASRLVGGPGNTIYF. CDR3 DNA: TGTGCAAGTCGCTTAGTCGGGGGACCTGGAAACACCATATATTTT.

This clone was found once. The CDR3 DNA reads as TGTGCCAGCAGTGACGAACTGTCTTCCTACAATGAGCAGTTCTTC. It codes for CASSDELSSYNEQFF. This chain uses TRBV25-1 with TRBJ2-1, with D unresolved. The CDR3 loop spans 15 amino acids. Germline V gives CDR1 MGHDK, CDR2 SYGVNS. With 3 bases removed from V and 1 base from J, the gap between germline ends came to 10 bases.

The chain joins TRBV29-1 to TRBJ1-1; no clear D. Germline V CDR1 and CDR2: SQVTM, ANQGSEA. The V and J ends lost 4 bases and 7 bases respectively, with 19 bases between them. This CDR3 has 14 amino acids. CDR3: CSVVEIGQAYEAFF. DNA of the CDR3: TGCAGCGTTGTAGAAATAGGTCAGGCATATGAAGCTTTCTTT.

The chain joins TRBV11-2 to TRBJ1-6, with 7 positions matching TRBD1. The CDR3 runs 14 residues. The trim removed 5 bases at V and 9 bases at J, leaving 7 bases unmatched. Germline-derived CDR1 and CDR2 are SGHAT and FQNNGV. The CDR3 bases are TGTGCCAGCAGCCCCCTACAGGGGATTTCACCCCTCCACTTT. It yields the protein CASSPLQGISPLHF.

The chain couples TRBV7-8 to TRBJ1-1; TRBD1 matches 8 bases. The V gene's germline CDR1 is SGHVS and CDR2 FQNEAQ. Trimming at V came to 0 bases and at J to 4 bases, leaving 4 bases not matched to a gene. This CDR3 spans 15 amino acids. The DNA of the CDR3 is TGTGCCAGCAGCTTAGCACAGGGGGGTAGCACTGAAGCTTTCTTT. It yields the protein CASSLAQGGSTEAFF. Full variable domain (outside the CDR3, taken from reference TRBV7-8 and TRBJ1-1): GAGVSQSPRYKVAKRGQDVALRCDPISGHVSLFWYQQALGQGPEFLTYFQNEAQLDKSGLPSDRFFAERPEGSVSTLKIQRTQQEDSAVYLCASSLAQGGSTEAFFGQGTRLTVV.

This rearrangement joins TRBV19 to TRBJ1-2, with TRBD1 matching 8 bases. The germline gives CDR1 LNHDA, CDR2 SQIVND (reference sequence). CDR3 length: 13 amino acids. The trim removed 4 bases at V and 8 bases at J, leaving 6 bases unmatched. The CDR3 bases are TGTGCCAGTAGTAGCCAGGGGGCGCGAGGCTACACCTTC. This gives the protein CASSSQGARGYTF.

The chain links TRBV2 to TRBJ1-4; D call uncertain. Germline V CDR1 and CDR2: SNHLY, FYNNEI. V lost 8 bases and J lost 4, with 8 bases in between. The CDR3 contains 12 residues. The DNA of the CDR3 is TGTGCCAGCCATTTTAGTAATGAAAAACTGTTTTTT. It encodes CASHFSNEKLFF.

The chain carries TRBV20-1 and TRBJ2-7; D is uncertain. CDR1 and CDR2 (germline): DFQATT, SNEGSKA (reference sequence). The V and J ends lost 6 bases and 4 bases respectively, with 7 bases between them. The CDR3 runs to 10 residues. DNA for the CDR3: TGCAGTGCGGAGATATACGAGCAGTACTTC. Translation: CSAEIYEQYF.

This chain joins TRBV19 and TRBJ2-2; 7 nucleotides line up with TRBD1. This CDR3 has 14 amino acids. V gave up 6 bases and J gave up 4 bases; unmatched junction bases: 5. CDR1 is LNHDA and CDR2 is SQIVND in the germline V gene (reference sequence). CDR3 region: CASSSGQSTGELFF. In nucleotides, the CDR3 is TGTGCCAGTAGCTCGGGACAGTCCACCGGGGAGCTGTTTTTT.

This chain joins TRBV30 and TRBJ1-1; D is unclear. The germline gives CDR1 GTSNPN, CDR2 SVGIG (reference sequence). The CDR3 contains 13 residues. V lost 6 bases and J 4 bases, leaving 15 bases between the germline ends. CDR3 DNA sequence: TGTGCCTGTCCCGGGAGTCTAAGCACTGAAGCTTTCTTT. Encoded protein: CACPGSLSTEAFF.

The chain couples TRBV27 to TRBJ2-5; a possible D gene is TRBD2 (7 bases). The CDR3 runs 17 residues. The V gene's germline CDR1 is MNHEY and CDR2 SMNVEV (reference sequence). V was cut by 2 bases and J by 10 bases, with 26 bases left in between. This CDR3 is CASSLIGGKGQGGGQYF. For the CDR3, the DNA is TGTGCCAGCAGTTTAATAGGCGGGAAGGGACAAGGGGGGGGCCAGTACTTC.

This chain joins TRBV6-6 and TRBJ2-3; 8 bases are shared with TRBD2. Trimming cost V 8 bases and J 4 bases; bases outside gene matches: 8. The CDR3 is made up of 14 amino acids. Germline CDR1 is MNHNY and CDR2 is SVGAGI (reference sequence). The CDR3 spells CASGGQRGSDTQYF. Here the CDR3 DNA reads TGTGCCAGCGGGGGTCAGCGGGGGTCAGATACGCAGTATTTT.

The V and J genes are TRBV2 and TRBJ2-5, with 9 bases that match TRBD2. Trimming cost V 2 bases and J 1 base; bases outside gene matches: 2. The germline V gene encodes CDR1 SNHLY and CDR2 FYNNEI. This CDR3 contains 15 residues. The CDR3, as DNA: TGTGCCAGCAGTGAATCTAGCGGGGCCCAAGAGACCCAGTACTTC. Translating it yields CASSESSGAQETQYF.

Written as DNA, the CDR3 is TGTGCCAGCAGCTCCCTTTCCAGCTCCTACGAGCAGTACTTC. Protein sequence: CASSSLSSSYEQYF. The chain couples TRBV11-2 to TRBJ2-7; D not certain. The CDR3 covers 14 residues. Trimming shortened V by 4 bases and J by 0 bases, and 10 bases separated the two germline ends. The germline CDR1 and CDR2 sequences are SGHAT and FQNNGV.

This sequence joins TRBV1 and TRBJ1-5. TRBV1 has pseudogene status. CDR3 size: 15 residues. The CDR3 here is CTSSQEELFDQPQHF. The DNA of the CDR3 is TGCACCAGCAGCCAAGAAGAACTGTTCGATCAGCCCCAGCATTTT.

The chain combines TRBV10-1 with TRBJ1-1, with TRBD1 matching over 10 bases. CDR3 length: 12 residues. Germline CDR1 reads WNHNN; CDR2 reads SYGVQD (reference sequence). Unmatched junction bases numbered 1, after V lost 8 bases and J lost 4 bases. Here the CDR3 reads CASWDRGTEAFF. CDR3 DNA: TGCGCCAGCTGGGACAGGGGCACTGAAGCTTTCTTT.

J is TRBJ2-2 and V is TRBV6-1, with TRBD1 identical over 7 bases. Germline CDR1 and CDR2: MNHNS and SASEGT. This CDR3 is 14 amino acids long. V shed 2 bases, J shed 3 bases, and the junction held 0 bases outside the gene matches. The CDR3 DNA reads as TGTGCCAGCAGTGAACAGGGGGACACCGGGGAGCTGTTTTTT. It translates to CASSEQGDTGELFF.

DNA for the CDR3: TGTGCCTGGAGTGTTTTCTTCGGGAGAGAAGCTTTCTTT. It codes for CAWSVFFGREAFF. This chain links TRBV30 with TRBJ1-1; D remains unclear. V dropped 0 bases and J dropped 8 bases, with 13 bases sitting between them. The CDR3 sequence is 13 residues long. The germline gives CDR1 GTSNPN, CDR2 SVGIG (reference sequence).

A note on this clone: Other DNA sequences from this sample encode an identical CDR3 as well. V usage is TRBV30 and J usage is TRBJ1-5; the D gene is possibly TRBD1 (5 bases). The CDR3 totals 13 residues. V lost 0 bases to trimming and J lost 4 bases, with 7 bases between them. The V gene's germline CDR1 is GTSNPN and CDR2 SVGIG (reference sequence). In DNA, the CDR3 is TGTGCCTGGAGTGTCGGGGGTAATCAGCCCCAGCATTTT. It is translated as CAWSVGGNQPQHF.

V usage is TRBV11-1 and J usage is TRBJ2-7, with 14 bases matching TRBD2. CDR3 length: 16 amino acids. The ends lost 6 bases at V and 6 bases at J; junction bases unmatched: 10. Germline lookup yields CDR1 SGHAT and CDR2 FQDESV (reference sequence). DNA for the CDR3: TGTGCCAGCAGTCCTTATACCGGGACTAGCGGGAGCGAGCAGTACTTC. Translated, it gives CASSPYTGTSGSEQYF.